This T cell receptor (beta chain) was retrieved from a study of cytomegalovirus exposure and HLA in healthy donors. The CDR3 extends over 11 amino acids. Germline V gives CDR1 ENHRY, CDR2 SYGVKD. The germline V and J ends were trimmed by 11 bases and 3 bases, with 10 bases remaining between them. Primers for the PCR totalled 60 Vbeta and 13 Jbeta. Libraries were prepared by immunoSEQ multiplex PCR; TCRdb keeps only in-frame clonotypes and omits some of them. Of approximately 200,000 clones in the sample, approximately 80% were seen once. Sequencing input: PBMCs. The receptor was derived from a boy between 2 and 10 years old in good health and CMV-seronegative. The chain employs TRBV10-3 and TRBJ2-5; no clear D gene. As DNA, the CDR3 is TGTGCCTCGAGCTCTAAAGAGACCCAGTACTTC. It yields the protein CASSSKETQYF.